This T cell receptor beta chain was identified in a study of shared clonotypes between healthy human individuals. About the study: Used for every donor were three CD4 naive, three CD4 memory, two CD8 naive and one CD8 memory plate.

Study-level findings and limits: Against clonotypes common to all four donors, non-shared ones had lower generation probabilities.

Selected positively for CCR7 and CD45RO-negative, naive CD8 cells excluded terminally differentiated effector memory CD45RA+ cells. Free of recent acute infections or vaccinations, the donors were healthy HIV-negative adults. Each cell subset's genomic DNA was divided evenly among several immunoSEQ plates. Method: immunoSEQ multiplex PCR; TCRdb's copy keeps in-frame clones and lacks some. Among roughly 2.1 million clones listed, approximately 94% were seen once. V was cut by 4 bases and J by 11 bases, with 15 bases left in between. This CDR3 comprises 12 residues. Per the germline V gene, CDR1 is SGHDT and CDR2 is YYEEEE. A few counts support this clone. What it recognizes is unknown.

Source material: naive CD8+ T cells from PBMCs. The clonotype was recovered from a man younger than 35 in good health. Some clones in this sample may be carry-over from other donors' samples. The J gene is TRBJ1-1, the V gene TRBV5-6, with D possibly TRBD1 on 6 matching bases. For the CDR3, the DNA is TGTGCCAGCAGCGATGCCAGGGGAATTGCTTTCTTT. Its protein product is CASSDARGIAFF.